Following are 11 T cell receptor beta chains from one sample sequenced in a study of T cell responses to AZD1222 COVID-19 vaccine. Produced via immunoSEQ multiplex PCR; TCRdb's table is partial and in-frame only. The sample has 78,000 or so clones; around three quarters are singletons. The sequencing used peripheral blood, collected 28 days after the second AZD1222 dose. Every receptor here comes from an adult who received the AZD1222 COVID-19 vaccine.

This clone was detected only a few times. The CDR3 nucleotides read TGTGCCAGCGGAGCGGGCCCCTACGAGCAGTACTTC. Protein product: CASGAGPYEQYF. The chain is built from TRBV2 and TRBJ2-7; a weak D match, TRBD2 (6 bases). Germline V gene sequence: CDR1 SNHLY, CDR2 FYNNEI. CDR3 length equals 12 residues. Between the trimmed V and J ends, which lost 8 bases and 2 bases, there was a span of 10 bases.

The chain is built from TRBV19 and TRBJ2-7; 7 bases are shared with TRBD1. This CDR3 comprises 13 residues. Per germline, CDR1 LNHDA and CDR2 SQIVND (reference sequence). V lost 6 bases, J lost 6 bases, and 8 bases stayed unmatched. The CDR3 reads CASSDVRGREQYF. DNA for the CDR3: TGTGCCAGTAGCGACGTGAGGGGGCGCGAGCAGTACTTC. The variable domain in full, with the rest retrieved from reference TRBV19 and TRBJ2-7, is DGGITQSPKYLFRKEGQNVTLSCEQNLNHDAMYWYRQDPGQGLRLIYYSQIVNDFQKGDIAEGYSVSREKKESFPLTVTSAQKNPTAFYLCASSDVRGREQYFGPGTRLTVT.

V gene TRBV18 combines with J gene TRBJ2-1; 7 bases align to TRBD2. V trimming: 1 base; J trimming: 2 bases; junction bases outside the gene matches: 5. The length of the CDR3 is 16 residues. Germline V gives CDR1 KGHSH, CDR2 LQKENI. For the CDR3, the DNA is TGTGCCAGCTCACCACAAAGGGACTACACCTACAATGAGCAGTTCTTC. It translates to CASSPQRDYTYNEQFF.

This chain uses TRBV30 with TRBJ1-6; 7 bases line up with TRBD1. The J segment lost 14 bases and the V segment lost 3 bases, leaving 7 bases of the junction unmatched. The CDR3 sequence is 12 residues long. Per the germline V gene, CDR1 is GTSNPN and CDR2 is SVGIG (reference sequence). The DNA of the CDR3 is TGTGCCTGGAGGTCAGGGGGTTGGGCCCTCCACTTT. As protein: CAWRSGGWALHF. The whole variable domain, remainder taken from reference TRBV30 and TRBJ1-6, is SQTIHQWPATLVQPVGSPLSLECTVEGTSNPNLYWYRQAAGRGLQLLFYSVGIGQISSEVPQNLSASRPQDRQFILSSKKLLLSDSGFYLCAWRSGGWALHFGNGTRLTVT.

The gene calls are TRBV27 and TRBJ1-1; TRBD1 agrees at 8 bases. CDR1 and CDR2 from the germline V gene are MNHEY and SMNVEV (reference sequence). The CDR3 has 13 amino acids. J was trimmed by 6 bases and V by 3 bases; bases with no gene match: 3. In DNA form, the CDR3 reads TGTGCCAGCAGTTTCAGGGGGCGCGCTGAAGCTTTCTTT. This codes for CASSFRGRAEAFF.

This rearrangement joins TRBV18 to TRBJ2-1; TRBD2 is a possible D gene (5 bases). The CDR3 covers 15 residues. From germline, CDR1 is KGHSH and CDR2 LQKENI. V was cut by 2 bases and J by 4 bases, with 12 bases left in between. CDR3 DNA: TGTGCCAGCTCACCAAGCCTACTAGATTACAATGAGCAGTTCTTC. Translation: CASSPSLLDYNEQFF.

Concerning this clone itself: One junction end disagrees with the germline gene, perhaps due to a read error. V is TRBV6-1 and J is TRBJ2-7; D might be TRBD2 (6 bases). CDR1 is MNHNS and CDR2 is SASEGT in the germline V gene. This CDR3 region has 16 residues. The CDR3 bases are TGTGCCAGCAGTGCCCCTCCAGGGACTTTCTCCAACGAGCAGTACTTC. Translated: CASSAPPGTFSNEQYF.

The V gene is TRBV24-1, the J gene TRBJ2-1, with 8 bases matching TRBD1. Germline V lookup: CDR1 KGHDR, CDR2 SFDVKD. The CDR3 loop spans 20 amino acids. J lost 1 base, V lost 5 bases, and 18 bases had no gene match. The CDR3: CATSVGNPDRAGGSYNEQFF. The DNA of the CDR3 is TGTGCCACCAGTGTAGGGAACCCGGACAGGGCAGGGGGGTCCTACAATGAGCAGTTCTTC.

The chain carries TRBV30 and TRBJ2-7; 7 bases line up with TRBD1. The length of the CDR3 is 15 residues. Germline V gene data show CDR1 as GTSNPN and CDR2 as SVGIG (reference sequence). With 0 bases clipped from V and 2 bases from J, the junction kept 7 bases outside the gene matches. DNA for the CDR3: TGTGCCTGGAGTGTAAGGGGGCCTAAAACCTACGAGCAGTACTTC. As protein: CAWSVRGPKTYEQYF.

This clone showed up just once. The CDR3 loop reads CASSFGREASGNTIYF. In nucleotides, the CDR3 is TGTGCCAGCAGTTTCGGCAGAGAAGCCTCTGGAAACACCATATATTTT. The chain couples TRBV28 to TRBJ1-3; no clear D gene. V was clipped by 3 bases and J by 0 bases, with 12 bases between them. The CDR3 length is 16 residues. Germline V CDR1 and CDR2: MDHEN, SYDVKM.

CDR3 in amino acids: CASSLRMTLQETQYF. Written as DNA, the CDR3 is TGTGCCAGCAGTTTAAGGATGACACTCCAAGAGACCCAGTACTTC. The chain recombines TRBV28 with TRBJ2-5; D not certain. The CDR3 length is 15 residues. The V end lost 2 bases, the J end lost 1 base, and 11 bases lay between the germline ends. Per germline, CDR1 MDHEN and CDR2 SYDVKM. Using reference TRBV28 and TRBJ2-5 for the parts outside the CDR3, the full variable domain is DVKVTQSSRYLVKRTGEKVFLECVQDMDHENMFWYRQDPGLGLRLIYFSYDVKMKEKGDIPEGYSVSREKKERFSLILESASTNQTSMYLCASSLRMTLQETQYFGPGTRLLVL.